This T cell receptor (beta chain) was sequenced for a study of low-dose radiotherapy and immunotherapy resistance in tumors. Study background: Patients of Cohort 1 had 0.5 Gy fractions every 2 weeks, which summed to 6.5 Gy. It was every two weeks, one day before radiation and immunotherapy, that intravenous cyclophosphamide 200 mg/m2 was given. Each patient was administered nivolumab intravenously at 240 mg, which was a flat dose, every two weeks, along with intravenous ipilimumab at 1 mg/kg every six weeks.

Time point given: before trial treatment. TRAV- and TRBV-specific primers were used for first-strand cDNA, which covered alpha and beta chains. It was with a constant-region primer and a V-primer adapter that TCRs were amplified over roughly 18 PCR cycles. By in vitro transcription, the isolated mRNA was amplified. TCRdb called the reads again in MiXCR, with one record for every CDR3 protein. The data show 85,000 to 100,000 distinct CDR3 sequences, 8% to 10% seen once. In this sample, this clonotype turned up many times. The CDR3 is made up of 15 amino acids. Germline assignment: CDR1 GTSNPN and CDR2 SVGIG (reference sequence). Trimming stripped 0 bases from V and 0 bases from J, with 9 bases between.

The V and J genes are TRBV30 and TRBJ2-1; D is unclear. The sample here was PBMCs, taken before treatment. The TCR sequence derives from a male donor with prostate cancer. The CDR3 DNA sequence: TGTGCCTGGAGTGTATTCACGGCCTCCTACAATGAGCAGTTCTTC. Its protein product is CAWSVFTASYNEQFF.